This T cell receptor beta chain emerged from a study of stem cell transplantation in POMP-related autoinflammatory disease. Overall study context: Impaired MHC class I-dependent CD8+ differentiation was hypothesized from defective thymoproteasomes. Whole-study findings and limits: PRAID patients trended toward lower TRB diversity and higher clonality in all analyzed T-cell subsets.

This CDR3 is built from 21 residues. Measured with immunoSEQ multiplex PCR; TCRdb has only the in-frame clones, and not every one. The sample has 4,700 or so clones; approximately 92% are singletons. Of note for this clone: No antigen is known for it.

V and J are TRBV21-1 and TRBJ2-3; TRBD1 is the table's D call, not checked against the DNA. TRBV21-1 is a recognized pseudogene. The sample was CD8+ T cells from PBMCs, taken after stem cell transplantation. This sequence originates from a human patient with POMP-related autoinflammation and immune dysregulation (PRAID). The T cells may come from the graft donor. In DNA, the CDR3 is TGTGCCAGCAGCAAAGCGCGTCGGTCAGGGTCTCTGGGTGAAAGGACAGATACGCAGTATTTT. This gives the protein CASSKARRSGSLGERTDTQYF.